The 19 T cell receptor beta chains listed next were all sequenced from one sample in a study of blood T cells in healthy people across ages. A sample-barcoded 5' primer and a J-beta primer mix were used in a second PCR of roughly 6 to 11 cycles. TCRdb itself ran the 5' RACE reads through MiXCR, one entry per CDR3 protein. The sample shows around 1.7 million distinct CDR3 sequences, roughly 27% of them seen only once. The material sequenced was blood. The receptors shown here come from a woman in her 30s in good health.

This chain uses TRBV12-3 or TRBV12-4 with TRBJ2-3, with D perhaps being TRBD1 or TRBD2 (6 bases each). The CDR3 is 13 residues long. This CDR3 is CVGATGDRDTQYF. The DNA for the CDR3 is TGTGTGGGGGCAACGGGGGATAGAGATACGCAGTATTTT.

The genes are TRBV2 and TRBJ1-2; D remains unclear. CDR1 and CDR2 from the germline V gene are SNHLY and FYNNEI. This CDR3 has 14 residues. V dropped 1 base and J dropped 8 bases, with 14 bases sitting between them. CDR3 sequence: CASSEVVRRGGYTF. In DNA, the CDR3 is TGTGCCAGCAGTGAAGTTGTTAGACGAGGGGGCTACACCTTC.

This clonotype was seen once. The chain combines TRBV29-1 with TRBJ2-7; 7 positions match TRBD2. The CDR3 is 13 amino acids. The trim removed 5 bases at V and 7 bases at J, leaving 11 bases unmatched. Germline V CDR1 and CDR2: SQVTM, ANQGSEA. This chain's CDR3 is CSVLLAWDEEQYF. The CDR3 coding sequence is TGCAGCGTTTTACTAGCGTGGGACGAAGAGCAGTACTTC.

This clonotype was recorded a few times. Its ends do not fully match the called genes, so a read error is possible. The CDR3 DNA sequence: TGCACCAGCAGCCCAGCGGGGATAGGTGCCAACGTCCTGACTTTC. Translating it yields CTSSPAGIGANVLTF. This chain joins TRBV5-1 and TRBJ2-6; 7 nucleotides line up with TRBD2. In germline, CDR1 is SGHRS, CDR2 YFSETQ. This CDR3 spans 15 amino acids. The full variable domain, its missing parts supplied by reference TRBV5-1 and TRBJ2-6, is KAGVTQTPRYLIKTRGQQVTLSCSPISGHRSVSWYQQTPGQGLQFLFEYFSETQRNKGNFPGRFSGRQFSNSRSEMNVSTLELGDSALYLCTSSPAGIGANVLTFGAGSRLTVL.

This clonotype was counted many times. V gene TRBV7-6 combines with J gene TRBJ2-1; D call uncertain. V was cut by 4 bases and J by 0 bases, with 10 bases left in between. This CDR3 is built from 15 residues. Germline V CDR1 and CDR2: SGHVS, FNYEAQ. For the CDR3, the DNA is TGTGCCAGCAGCTCTCAGTACCGCTCCTACAATGAGCAGTTCTTC. This gives the protein CASSSQYRSYNEQFF.

The chain recombines TRBV5-1 with TRBJ2-7, with 10 bases matching TRBD2. CDR1 SGHRS and CDR2 YFSETQ come from the germline V gene. This CDR3 contains 15 residues. With 1 base clipped from V and 3 bases from J, the junction kept 4 bases outside the gene matches. This chain's CDR3 is CASSLLTSGYYEQYF. CDR3 DNA sequence: TGCGCCAGCAGCTTGTTGACTAGCGGGTACTACGAGCAGTACTTC.

The table lists this clonotype with a few counts. The V and J genes are TRBV2 and TRBJ2-3, with D possibly matching TRBD1 (5 bases). Per germline, CDR1 SNHLY and CDR2 FYNNEI. The V gene lost 6 bases and the J gene lost 3 bases, with 16 bases spanning the gap. CDR3 length: 15 residues. The CDR3: CASRGDRTYTDTQYF. CDR3 coding DNA: TGTGCCAGCAGGGGTGACAGAACGTATACAGATACGCAGTATTTT.

This clonotype was picked up one time. The chain combines TRBV5-1 with TRBJ2-1, with 7 nucleotides matching TRBD2. The CDR3 runs 15 residues. J lost 9 bases, V lost 4 bases, and 13 bases had no gene match. Looked up from germline, CDR1 is SGHRS and CDR2 is YFSETQ. The CDR3 DNA is TGCGCCAGCAGCGAATTAGCGGGTGGGGGGGGTGAGCAGTTCTTC. Translated: CASSELAGGGGEQFF.

About this clonotype: This may arise from a read error, as a much more abundant clone is one base away. This chain joins TRBV3-1 and TRBJ2-5; D is perhaps TRBD2 (6 bases). Germline V CDR1 and CDR2: LGHDT, YNNKEL (reference sequence). There are 15 residues in the CDR3. The chain's CDR3 is CASSKGTAGEETPYF. The CDR3 coding sequence is TGTGCCAGCAGCAAAGGGACTGCCGGTGAAGAGACCCCGTACTTC.

This clonotype was recorded at least ten times. The chain combines TRBV4-3 with TRBJ2-7; 8 bases are a match to TRBD1. The V gene's germline CDR1 is LGHNA and CDR2 YSLEER. V was clipped by 0 bases and J by 5 bases; unmatched bases: 6. This CDR3 comprises 15 residues. This chain's CDR3 is CASSQDRTGGNEQYF. The CDR3 nucleotides are TGCGCCAGCAGCCAAGATCGAACAGGGGGTAACGAGCAGTACTTC.

This rearrangement joins TRBV18 to TRBJ2-1; D unclear. Germline V gene lookup returns CDR1 KGHSH and CDR2 LQKENI. Trimming pared 3 bases from V and 3 bases from J, leaving 15 bases between. The CDR3 consists of 16 residues. The CDR3 protein is CASSPLNSEGYNEQFF. For the CDR3, the DNA is TGTGCCAGCTCACCTCTGAACAGCGAAGGCTACAATGAGCAGTTCTTC.

This clonotype was detected ten times or more. The V gene is TRBV29-1, the J gene TRBJ2-1, with 7 bases fitting TRBD1. The V gene's germline CDR1 is SQVTM and CDR2 ANQGSEA. This CDR3 has 15 amino acids. V shed 5 bases, J shed 3 bases, and the junction held 10 bases outside the gene matches. As DNA, the CDR3 is TGCAGCGTTCTACCACAGGGGAATTACTACAATGAGCAGTTCTTC. The encoded protein is CSVLPQGNYYNEQFF.

This clonotype turned up a few times. The V gene is TRBV4-1, the J gene TRBJ2-7; D ambiguous. V dropped 1 base and J dropped 2 bases, with 9 bases sitting between them. Germline lookup yields CDR1 MGHRA and CDR2 YSYEKL. CDR3 size: 14 residues. The CDR3 sequence: CASSQAQTAYEQYF. CDR3 sequence (DNA): TGCGCCAGCAGCCAAGCTCAGACGGCCTACGAGCAGTACTTC.

V gene TRBV28 combines with J gene TRBJ2-7, with a tentative D call TRBD2 (6 bases). V was pared by 5 bases and J by 9 bases, with 20 bases between. Germline V gene data show CDR1 as MDHEN and CDR2 as SYDVKM. The CDR3 has 14 amino acids. CDR3 coding DNA: TGTGCCAGCAGTGGAGGGACCCGTGGGGGTAGGCAGTACTTC. Amino acid sequence: CASSGGTRGGRQYF.

The V call is TRBV29-1, the J call TRBJ1-1, with D unresolved. The V gene's germline CDR1 is SQVTM and CDR2 ANQGSEA. The CDR3 covers 12 residues. The CDR3 protein is CGGGQVNTEAFF. CDR3 DNA sequence: TGCGGCGGCGGGCAGGTGAACACTGAAGCTTTCTTT.

A few counts support this clonotype. The chain uses TRBV4-1 and TRBJ2-7; 8 bases match TRBD2. V was pared by 0 bases and J by 0 bases, with 10 bases of the junction left unmatched. CDR3 length: 18 amino acids. The V gene's germline CDR1 is MGHRA and CDR2 YSYEKL. The CDR3 spells CASSQEWEGGGFSYEQYF. CDR3 nucleotide sequence: TGCGCCAGCAGCCAAGAATGGGAAGGCGGGGGGTTCTCCTACGAGCAGTACTTC.

This clonotype has ten or more counts. It may be a read error: a sequence one base away is much more abundant. The CDR3 nucleotides read TGTGCCAGCAGCATAAACAATGAGCAGTTCTTC. As protein: CASSINNEQFF. J is TRBJ2-1 and V is TRBV9; D not resolved. This CDR3 comprises 11 residues. Trimming took 4 bases from V and 5 from J, leaving 4 bases between them. Germline CDR1 reads SGDLS; CDR2 reads YYNGEE.

This clonotype has a handful of counts. The CDR3 DNA reads as TGCGCCAGCAGCCAAGGGATGGGACTAGCGACTGAGCAGTTCTTC. As protein: CASSQGMGLATEQFF. This chain connects TRBV4-1 to TRBJ2-1; 10 bases agree with TRBD2. CDR1 MGHRA and CDR2 YSYEKL come from the germline V gene. With 1 base clipped from V and 9 bases from J, the junction kept 6 bases outside the gene matches. The CDR3 contains 15 residues.

The chain couples TRBV20-1 to TRBJ2-7; perhaps TRBD2 as D (5 bases). Germline V gives CDR1 DFQATT, CDR2 SNEGSKA (reference sequence). The CDR3 consists of 12 residues. Trimming took 3 bases from V and 2 from J, leaving 8 bases between them. DNA of the CDR3: TGCAGTGCTAGGTTTAGCGCCTACGAGCAGTACTTC. Residues: CSARFSAYEQYF.